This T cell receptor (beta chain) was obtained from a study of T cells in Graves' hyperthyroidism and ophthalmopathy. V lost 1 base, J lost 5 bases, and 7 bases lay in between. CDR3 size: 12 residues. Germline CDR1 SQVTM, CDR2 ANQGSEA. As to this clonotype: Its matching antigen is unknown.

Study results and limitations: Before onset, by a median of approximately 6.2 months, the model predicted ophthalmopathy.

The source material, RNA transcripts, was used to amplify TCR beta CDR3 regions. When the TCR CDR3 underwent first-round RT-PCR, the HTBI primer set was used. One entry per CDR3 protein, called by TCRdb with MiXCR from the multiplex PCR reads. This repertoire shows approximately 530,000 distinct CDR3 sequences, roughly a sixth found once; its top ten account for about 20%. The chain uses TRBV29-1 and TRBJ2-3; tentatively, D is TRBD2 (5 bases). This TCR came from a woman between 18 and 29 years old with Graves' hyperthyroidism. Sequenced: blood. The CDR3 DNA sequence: TGCAGCGTTGAAGTCCGGGGAGATACGCAGTATTTT. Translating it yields CSVEVRGDTQYF.